The clone carrying this TCR beta chain occurred many times. This sample stems from a study of human T cells and chemical hapten exposure. Overall study: Alopecia areata, totalis or universalis affected patients who were mostly female.

The library tagged individual cDNA molecules with unique molecular identifiers. TCRdb reprocessed the RACE reads with MiXCR, giving one entry per CDR3 protein. This table has 80,000 to 100,000 distinct CDR3 sequences, under 9% appearing once. The sample's time point: patch test 1, 2 weeks after DPC sensitization. Sample treatment: therapeutic diphenylcyclopropenone sensitization with weekly scalp DPC. At every patch-test visit, blood was drawn before the patch test was applied. From germline, CDR1 is SQVTM and CDR2 ANQGSEA. V was trimmed by 1 base and J by 4 bases, leaving 12 bases between them. This CDR3 contains 14 residues.

This sample comprised whole blood, obtained in connection with sensitization to the hapten diphenylcyclopropenone (DPC). This clonotype originated in a woman aged 30 to 39 with alopecia areata. Some clones in this sample may be carry-over from other donors' samples. The chain is built from TRBV29-1 and TRBJ2-3; D is possibly TRBD2 (5 bases). In DNA, the CDR3 is TGCAGCGTTGAAGGACTAACGGTTGCAGATACGCAGTATTTT. Encoded protein: CSVEGLTVADTQYF.